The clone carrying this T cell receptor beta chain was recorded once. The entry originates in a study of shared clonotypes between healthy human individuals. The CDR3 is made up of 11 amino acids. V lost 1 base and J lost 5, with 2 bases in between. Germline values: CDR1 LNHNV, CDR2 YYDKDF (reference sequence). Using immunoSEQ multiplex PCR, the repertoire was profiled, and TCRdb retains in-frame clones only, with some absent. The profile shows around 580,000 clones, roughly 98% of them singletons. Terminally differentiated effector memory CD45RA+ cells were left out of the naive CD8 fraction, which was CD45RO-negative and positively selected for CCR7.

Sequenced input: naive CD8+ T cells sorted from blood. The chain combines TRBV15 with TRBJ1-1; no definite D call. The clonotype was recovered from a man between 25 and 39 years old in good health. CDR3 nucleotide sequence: TGTGCCACCAGCAGAGGGACTGAAGCTTTCTTT. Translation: CATSRGTEAFF. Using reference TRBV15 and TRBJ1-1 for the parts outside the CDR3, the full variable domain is DAMVIQNPRYQVTQFGKPVTLSCSQTLNHNVMYWYQQKSSQAPKLLFHYYDKDFNNEADTPDNFQSRRPNTSFCFLDIRSPGLGDTAMYLCATSRGTEAFFGQGTRLTVV.